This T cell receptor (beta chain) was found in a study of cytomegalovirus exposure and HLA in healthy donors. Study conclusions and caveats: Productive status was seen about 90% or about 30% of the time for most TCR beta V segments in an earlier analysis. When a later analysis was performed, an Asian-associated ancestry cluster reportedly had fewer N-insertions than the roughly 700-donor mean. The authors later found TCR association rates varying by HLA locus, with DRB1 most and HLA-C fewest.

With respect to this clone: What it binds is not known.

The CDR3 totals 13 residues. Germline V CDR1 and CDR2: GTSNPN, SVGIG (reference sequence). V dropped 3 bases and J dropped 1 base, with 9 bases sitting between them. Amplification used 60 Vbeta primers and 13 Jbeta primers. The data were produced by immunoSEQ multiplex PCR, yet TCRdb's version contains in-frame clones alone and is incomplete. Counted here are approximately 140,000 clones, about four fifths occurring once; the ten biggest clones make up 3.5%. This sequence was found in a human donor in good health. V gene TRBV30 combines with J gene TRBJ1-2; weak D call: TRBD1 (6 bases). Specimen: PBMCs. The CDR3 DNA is TGTGCCTGGAGGATGGACAGTAACTATGGCTACACCTTC. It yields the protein CAWRMDSNYGYTF.